A single sample is the source of the 25 T cell receptor beta chains below, sequenced in a study of T-cell memory formation after mild COVID-19. Using its own MiXCR run on the 5' RACE reads, TCRdb lists one record per CDR3 protein. This table has about 88,000 distinct CDR3 sequences, 25% appearing once. Specimen: PBMCs or a T cell subset sorted from them (not recorded which). These receptors were obtained from a man younger than 35 who had mild COVID-19 (a few samples of this study predate the infection). Cell type and time point are not known.

The V and J genes are TRBV10-3 and TRBJ2-7; D gene uncertain. CDR1 and CDR2 (germline): ENHRY, SYGVKD. The CDR3 is made up of 11 amino acids. Trimming took 10 bases from V and 4 from J, leaving 11 bases between them. The CDR3 DNA follows: TGTGCCACCACGAATGAGTACGAGCAGTACTTC. The encoded protein is CATTNEYEQYF.

The CDR3 DNA is TGTGCCACCAACCTCGTAGGCTCCTACGAGCAGTACTTC. Translation: CATNLVGSYEQYF. The chain uses TRBV6-6 and TRBJ2-7; D is undetermined. CDR1 and CDR2 from the germline V gene are MNHNY and SVGAGI (reference sequence). V lost 10 bases and J 0 bases, leaving 13 bases between the germline ends. CDR3 length: 13 amino acids.

The rearrangement joins TRBV5-6 to TRBJ1-1, with 10 bases identical to TRBD1. With 0 bases clipped from V and 6 bases from J, the junction kept 5 bases outside the gene matches. This CDR3 contains 15 residues. Germline-derived CDR1 and CDR2 are SGHDT and YYEEEE. The CDR3 sequence is CASSLGPGTGAEAFF. The CDR3 nucleotides read TGTGCCAGCAGCTTGGGTCCCGGGACAGGGGCTGAAGCTTTCTTT.

This rearrangement joins TRBV7-8 to TRBJ2-1; D may be TRBD2 (6 bases). Germline CDR1 and CDR2: SGHVS and FQNEAQ. This CDR3 has 14 amino acids. V was pared by 2 bases and J by 6 bases, with 11 bases between. DNA of the CDR3: TGTGCCAGCAGCTTAATGGGCGGGGTCAATGAGCAGTTCTTC. This codes for CASSLMGGVNEQFF.

In its sample, this clonotype was seen a few times. V gene TRBV6-6 combines with J gene TRBJ2-3; the match to TRBD2 covers 11 bases. From germline, CDR1 is MNHNY and CDR2 SVGAGI (reference sequence). The CDR3 is 14 residues long. Trimming cost V 7 bases and J 10 bases; bases outside gene matches: 10. The chain's CDR3 is CASIEALAGGPQYF. CDR3 coding DNA: TGTGCCAGCATTGAGGCCCTAGCGGGGGGACCGCAGTATTTT.

V gene TRBV6-2 or TRBV6-3 combines with J gene TRBJ2-7, with a tentative D call TRBD1 (6 bases). V dropped 6 bases and J dropped 7 bases, with 19 bases sitting between them. CDR1 is MNHEY and CDR2 is SVGEGT in the germline V gene. This CDR3 contains 14 residues. CDR3 amino acids: CASRALGAPREQYV. The CDR3 coding sequence is TGTGCCAGCAGAGCCTTGGGGGCGCCTAGAGAGCAGTACGTC.

This clonotype turned up a few times. The genes are TRBV5-1 and TRBJ2-2, with unresolved D. CDR1 is SGHRS and CDR2 is YFSETQ in the germline V gene. The CDR3 length is 16 residues. The ends were cut back, 0 bases at V and 4 bases at J, with 13 bases in the middle. CDR3 residues: CASSLALLTVTGELFF. CDR3 coding DNA: TGCGCCAGCAGCTTGGCCTTGCTCACAGTCACCGGGGAGCTGTTTTTT.

This clonotype was detected only a few times. CDR3 nucleotides: TGCGCCAGCAGCCAAGCCCCCCCCGCCGGCCTTGGGACAGATACGCAGTATTTT. Its translation: CASSQAPPAGLGTDTQYF. This chain connects TRBV4-1 to TRBJ2-3, with D uncertain. CDR1 and CDR2 from the germline V gene are MGHRA and YSYEKL. This CDR3 region has 18 residues. The V end was cut by 1 base, the J end by 3 bases, with 20 bases between.

J is TRBJ2-5 and V is TRBV6-2 or TRBV6-3; 7 bases agree with TRBD1. The trim removed 2 bases at V and 1 base at J, leaving 7 bases unmatched. CDR1 MNHEY and CDR2 SVGEGT come from the germline V gene. CDR3 length equals 16 residues. The CDR3 is CASSYLGQRFQETQYF. The CDR3 DNA is TGTGCCAGCAGTTACCTGGGACAGAGATTCCAAGAGACCCAGTACTTC.

A few counts support this clonotype. This chain connects TRBV7-9 to TRBJ1-1; D remains unclear. Germline CDR1 and CDR2: SEHNR and FQNEAQ (reference sequence). Trimming took off 5 bases at V and 3 bases at J, with 28 bases between the two ends. This CDR3 is 19 amino acids long. The CDR3 DNA reads TGTGCCAGCAGCGACTATACGGGCCCAGAGTCCCGCGGGGACACTGAAGCTTTCTTT. It specifies CASSDYTGPESRGDTEAFF.

This clonotype was detected a few times. The V and J genes are TRBV7-6 and TRBJ1-2; 9 bases align to TRBD1. Germline trimming cut 3 bases from V and 8 bases from J; bases unmatched to any gene: 10. The CDR3 is made up of 15 amino acids. Germline CDR1 and CDR2: SGHVS and FNYEAQ. CDR3: CASSFLDRGKEGYTF. For the CDR3, the DNA is TGTGCCAGCAGCTTTCTGGACAGGGGAAAGGAAGGCTACACCTTC. The whole variable domain, filled in from reference TRBV7-6 and TRBJ1-2, reads GAGVSQSPRYKVTKRGQDVALRCDPISGHVSLYWYRQALGQGPEFLTYFNYEAQQDKSGLPNDRFSAERPEGSISTLTIQRTEQRDSAMYRCASSFLDRGKEGYTFGSGTRLTVV.

The table lists this clonotype with many counts. The chain uses TRBV23-1 and TRBJ2-1; 7 nucleotides match TRBD1. TRBV23-1 is an ORF for which the function is uncertain. The CDR3 sequence is 14 residues long. V lost 8 bases to trimming and J lost 4 bases; unmatched junction nucleotides: 8. The CDR3 DNA sequence: TGCGCCAGCCCCGGGACAGCTTTATACAATGAGCAGTTCTTC. It translates to CASPGTALYNEQFF.

There are a few counts of this clonotype. The chain joins TRBV11-2 to TRBJ2-3, with 8 bases lining up with TRBD2. The CDR3 extends over 15 amino acids. The germline V gene encodes CDR1 SGHAT and CDR2 FQNNGV. Trimming took 2 bases from V and 1 from J; bases not matched to a gene: 2. CDR3 nucleotide sequence: TGTGCCAGCAGCTTACGGGAGGGGGGCACAGATACGCAGTATTTT. This encodes CASSLREGGTDTQYF.

This clonotype was counted a few times. J is TRBJ2-7 and V is TRBV27, with D uncertain. The CDR3 sequence is 14 residues long. Per germline, CDR1 MNHEY and CDR2 SMNVEV (reference sequence). Trimming removed 4 bases at V and 3 bases at J, with 13 bases between. CDR3 residues: CASSWAGAGYEQYV. The CDR3 DNA follows: TGTGCCAGCAGTTGGGCAGGCGCAGGCTACGAGCAGTACGTC.

This rearrangement joins TRBV12-3 or TRBV12-4 to TRBJ1-1; D may be TRBD1 (5 bases). Trimming removed 5 bases from V and 1 base from J, with 11 bases in between. The CDR3 totals 14 residues. The CDR3 bases are TGTGCCAGCAGTGGGGGTAATAGGAACACTGAAGCTTTCTTT. It encodes CASSGGNRNTEAFF.

The chain recombines TRBV6-2 or TRBV6-3 with TRBJ2-5; D call uncertain. This CDR3 has 12 residues. Germline CDR1 reads MNHEY; CDR2 reads SVGEGT. V was clipped by 8 bases and J by 1 base, with 8 bases between them. The CDR3 coding sequence is TGTGCCAGCGGTGTCAGCCAAGAGACCCAGTACTTC. Its protein product is CASGVSQETQYF.

The chain employs TRBV6-6 and TRBJ1-2, with D maybe TRBD1 (5 bases). V was cut by 4 bases and J by 4 bases, with 22 bases left in between. This CDR3 is 17 amino acids long. CDR1 is MNHNY, CDR2 SVGAGI, per germline (reference sequence). CDR3: CASSSRGGTNVLYGYTF. CDR3 coding DNA: TGTGCCAGCAGTTCGCGTGGCGGGACGAATGTACTCTATGGCTACACCTTC.

V is TRBV6-1 and J is TRBJ2-5, with D unclear. This CDR3 region has 14 residues. Per the germline V gene, CDR1 is MNHNS and CDR2 is SASEGT. The V gene lost 8 bases and the J gene lost 5 bases, with 18 bases spanning the gap. CDR3 bases: TGTGCCAGCCAAACATCAGCAGAGCTGGAGACCCAGTACTTC. Amino acid sequence: CASQTSAELETQYF.

This clonotype was observed a few times. The rearrangement links TRBV12-3 or TRBV12-4 to TRBJ2-7, with 8 nucleotides matching TRBD2. This CDR3 is built from 14 residues. With V trimmed by 8 bases and J by 6 bases, 12 bases remained unmatched. The CDR3 nucleotides are TGTGCCAGCGGACCCGGGGGGGGAGGCTCCGAGCAGTACTTC. It translates to CASGPGGGGSEQYF.

This clonotype was counted only a few times. The chain has TRBV27 and TRBJ1-1; possible D gene TRBD1, 5 bases. The germline V gene encodes CDR1 MNHEY and CDR2 SMNVEV (reference sequence). Trimming removed 5 bases from V and 2 bases from J, with 15 bases in between. The CDR3 is 15 amino acids. In DNA, the CDR3 is TGTGCCAGCAGTCCCATGACAGTCTCAAACACTGAAGCTTTCTTT. Translated: CASSPMTVSNTEAFF.

The rearrangement uses TRBV20-1 and TRBJ2-2, with 10 positions matching TRBD2. This CDR3 is 16 amino acids long. The germline gives CDR1 DFQATT, CDR2 SNEGSKA (reference sequence). J gave up 5 bases and V 1 base, and 7 bases lay outside the gene matches. Here the CDR3 reads CSARGTSGYTTGELFF. In nucleotides, the CDR3 is TGCAGTGCTAGAGGGACTAGCGGATATACAACCGGGGAGCTGTTTTTT.

The rearrangement links TRBV5-4 to TRBJ2-5; the D gene is possibly TRBD2 (5 bases). Germline CDR1 and CDR2: SGHNT and YYREEE (reference sequence). CDR3 length: 13 residues. Trimming took 3 bases from V and 0 from J, leaving 6 bases between them. CDR3 sequence: CASSSDYQETQYF. CDR3 DNA: TGTGCCAGCAGCTCGGACTACCAAGAGACCCAGTACTTC. The full variable domain, its missing parts supplied by reference TRBV5-4 and TRBJ2-5, is ETGVTQSPTHLIKTRGQQVTLRCSSQSGHNTVSWYQQALGQGPQFIFQYYREEENGRGNFPPRFSGLQFPNYSSELNVNALELDDSALYLCASSSDYQETQYFGPGTRLLVL.

CDR3 DNA sequence: TGCGCCAGCAGCCAGGCGGGCACAGATACGCAGTATTTT. It encodes CASSQAGTDTQYF. The genes are TRBV5-1 and TRBJ2-3; D gene ambiguous. The germline CDR1 and CDR2 sequences are SGHRS and YFSETQ. Trimming removed 4 bases from V and 1 base from J, with 7 bases in between. There are 13 residues in the CDR3.

The chain has TRBV6-6 and TRBJ1-2; D is ambiguous. Trimming left V 5 bases short and J 8 bases short, with 21 bases between. Germline-derived CDR1 and CDR2 are MNHNY and SVGAGI (reference sequence). CDR3 length equals 15 residues. For the CDR3, the DNA is TGTGCCAGCAGTGGAACGGGGTTGGCTGTGAGGGGCTACACCTTC. Amino acid sequence: CASSGTGLAVRGYTF.

The chain combines TRBV6-6 with TRBJ1-5, with D unresolved. Germline CDR1 MNHNY, CDR2 SVGAGI (reference sequence). The CDR3 loop spans 15 amino acids. Between the trimmed V and J ends, which lost 0 bases and 4 bases, there was a span of 10 bases. The CDR3 loop reads CASSYSRLNNQPQHF. The CDR3 DNA follows: TGTGCCAGCAGTTACTCGCGCCTTAATAATCAGCCCCAGCATTTT.